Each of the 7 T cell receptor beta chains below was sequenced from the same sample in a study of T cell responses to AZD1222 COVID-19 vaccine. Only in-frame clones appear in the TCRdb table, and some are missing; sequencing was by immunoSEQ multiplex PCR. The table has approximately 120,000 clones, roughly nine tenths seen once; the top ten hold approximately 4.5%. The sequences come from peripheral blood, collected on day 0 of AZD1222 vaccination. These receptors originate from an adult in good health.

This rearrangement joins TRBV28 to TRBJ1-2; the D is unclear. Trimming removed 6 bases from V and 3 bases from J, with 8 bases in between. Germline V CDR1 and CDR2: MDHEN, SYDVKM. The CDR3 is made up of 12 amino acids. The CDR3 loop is CASSRIDYGYTF. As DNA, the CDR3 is TGTGCCAGCAGCCGTATCGACTATGGCTACACCTTC.

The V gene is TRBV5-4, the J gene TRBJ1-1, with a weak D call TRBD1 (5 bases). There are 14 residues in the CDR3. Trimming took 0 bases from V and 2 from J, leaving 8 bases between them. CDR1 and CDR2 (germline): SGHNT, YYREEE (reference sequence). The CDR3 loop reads CASSLEQGNTEAFF. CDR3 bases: TGTGCCAGCAGCTTGGAGCAGGGTAACACTGAAGCTTTCTTT.

The DNA for the CDR3 is TGTGCCAGCAGTTCCTCCGGACAGAACACTGAAGCTTTCTTT. Translation gives CASSSSGQNTEAFF. The chain links TRBV28 to TRBJ1-1; D perhaps matches TRBD1 (5 bases). Trimming removed 4 bases at V and 1 base at J, with 10 bases between. The CDR3 has 14 amino acids. Looked up from germline, CDR1 is MDHEN and CDR2 is SYDVKM.

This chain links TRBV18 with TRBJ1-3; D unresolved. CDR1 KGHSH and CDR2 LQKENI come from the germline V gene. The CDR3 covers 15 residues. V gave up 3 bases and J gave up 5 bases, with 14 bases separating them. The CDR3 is CASSPPVTLRNTIYF. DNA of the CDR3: TGTGCCAGCTCACCCCCGGTGACCTTGAGAAACACCATATATTTT.

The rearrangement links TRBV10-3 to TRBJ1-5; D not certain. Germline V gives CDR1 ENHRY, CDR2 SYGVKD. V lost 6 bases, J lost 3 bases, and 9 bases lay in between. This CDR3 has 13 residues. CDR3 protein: CAIRESLNQPQHF. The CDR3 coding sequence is TGTGCCATCAGGGAATCTCTCAATCAGCCCCAGCATTTT.

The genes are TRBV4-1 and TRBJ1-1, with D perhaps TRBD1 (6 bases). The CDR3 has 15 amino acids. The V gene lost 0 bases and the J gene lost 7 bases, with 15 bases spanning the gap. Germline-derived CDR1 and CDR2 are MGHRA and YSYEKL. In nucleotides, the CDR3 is TGCGCCAGCAGCCAAGATTCTAACAGGGCAAGTGAAGCTTTCTTT. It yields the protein CASSQDSNRASEAFF.

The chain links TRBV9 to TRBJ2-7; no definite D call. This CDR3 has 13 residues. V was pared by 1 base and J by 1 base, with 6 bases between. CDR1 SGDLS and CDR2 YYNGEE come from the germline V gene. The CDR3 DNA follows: TGTGCCAGCAGCGTAAACCCTTCCTACGAGCAGTACTTC. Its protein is CASSVNPSYEQYF.